This T cell receptor beta chain was profiled in a study of blood T cell repertoires in COVID-19. Across the whole study: There were acute and convalescent COVID-19 samples, and they came from the United States, Italy and Spain. Sample material is recorded as cDNA or gDNA derived from T cells, B-cell-depleted T cells, or PBMCs.

In the original analysis: By means of reference gene primer amplification, nucleated cell counts were estimated. TCRdb's copy holds only in-frame clones and misses some; the assay was immunoSEQ multiplex PCR. V and J calls and clone size are given by that table; D and trimming were obtained from the DNA. The sample lists tens of thousands of clones; approximately 87% were seen once. Sequencing used peripheral blood. This TCR came from a human donor with acute or convalescent COVID-19. The donor label of this sample is uncertain.

The CDR3 region is CASTGRGTGYTF. The CDR3 coding sequence is TGCGCCAGCACAGGGAGGGGAACTGGCTACACCTTC. The chain has TRBV10-2 and TRBJ1-2; D may be TRBD1 (5 bases). The ends were cut back, 7 bases at V and 7 bases at J, with 13 bases in the middle. Germline V gene sequence: CDR1 WSHSY, CDR2 SAAADI. The CDR3 length is 12 residues.